Listed here are 4 T cell receptor beta chains from one sample, sequenced in a study of cytomegalovirus exposure and HLA in healthy donors. Primers for the PCR totalled 60 Vbeta and 13 Jbeta. Using immunoSEQ multiplex PCR, the repertoire was profiled, and TCRdb retains in-frame clones only, with some absent. The profile covers around 150,000 clones, with about three quarters appearing a single time and 13% to 15% taken by the ten largest. The sample taken for sequencing was PBMCs. The receptor set was obtained from a human donor in good health.

This clone occurred once. This chain connects TRBV21-1 to TRBJ2-7; TRBD2 was called by the table and not checked on the DNA. TRBV21-1 is a recognized pseudogene. There are 15 residues in the CDR3. In DNA, the CDR3 is TGTGCCAGCAGCAAAGATGGGGGGATTTCCTACGAGCAGTACTTC. Protein product: CASSKDGGISYEQYF.

The gene calls are TRBV11-2 and TRBJ2-1; 8 bases are a match to TRBD2. The CDR3 has 13 residues. Germline trimming cut 4 bases from V and 6 bases from J; bases unmatched to any gene: 2. Germline V CDR1 and CDR2: SGHAT, FQNNGV. The CDR3 nucleotides read TGTGCCAGCAGCTATGGACTAGCCAATGAGCAGTTCTTC. This gives the protein CASSYGLANEQFF.

This chain links TRBV5-1 with TRBJ2-1; TRBD2 agrees at 9 bases. CDR1 and CDR2 from the germline V gene are SGHRS and YFSETQ. J was trimmed by 5 bases and V by 4 bases; bases with no gene match: 10. The CDR3 consists of 16 residues. CDR3 in amino acids: CASSPAGLAGHNEQFF. The CDR3, as DNA: TGCGCCAGCAGCCCCGCTGGGCTAGCGGGACACAATGAGCAGTTCTTC.

The J gene is TRBJ1-1, the V gene TRBV7-9; a possible D gene is TRBD1 (5 bases). V was cut by 5 bases and J by 10 bases, with 11 bases left in between. Germline CDR1 and CDR2: SEHNR and FQNEAQ (reference sequence). The CDR3 is 11 residues long. The CDR3 DNA reads as TGTGCCAGCAGCCCCCAGGGTGCAGCTTTCTTT. Its protein is CASSPQGAAFF.